This TCR beta chain was identified during a study of T cell repertoires in cytomegalovirus infection. Study at large: The study used recently identified HLA-C-restricted and well-studied HLA-B-restricted CMV epitopes. Public TCR beta signatures marked donors with CMV infection and the matching HLA.

TCRdb re-called the reads with MiXCR, one entry per CDR3 protein. Of roughly 340,000 distinct CDR3 sequences in the sample, 25% to 30% were seen once. Only a few counts were recorded for this clonotype. As yet, its antigen is unknown. Trimming took 5 bases from V and 5 from J, leaving 15 bases between them. Germline V gene sequence: CDR1 SGHNT, CDR2 YENEEA. This CDR3 region has 14 residues. V gene TRBV11-3 combines with J gene TRBJ1-1, with D possibly matching TRBD1 (5 bases). This receptor was identified in a human donor in good health (CMV status not recorded). Some clones in this sample may be carry-over from other donors' samples. This sample comprised cultured PBMCs, obtained from culture after CMV antigen stimulation. The CDR3 loop is CASSPAGGRTEAFF. The CDR3 DNA is TGTGCCAGCAGCCCTGCCGGGGGGAGGACTGAAGCTTTCTTT. Full variable domain (remainder filled in from reference TRBV11-3 and TRBJ1-1): EAGVVQSPRYKIIEKKQPVAFWCNPISGHNTLYWYLQNLGQGPELLIRYENEEAVDDSQLPKDRFSAERLKGVDSTLKIQPAELGDSAVYLCASSPAGGRTEAFFGQGTRLTVV.